This note documents a single T cell receptor (beta chain) sequence. The antigen this receptor binds is unknown. No base qualities exist here, and no much larger clone lies one base off it. Reading from cysteine to phenylalanine, the CDR3 counts 18 amino acids. Just the 54-base CDR3 DNA is kept, in frame starting at base 1. V is pared back by 2 bases and J by 10 bases, with 27 bases lying between the germline termini. The germline V gene provides CDR1 MRHNA and CDR2 SNTAGT. The trial excluded patients who had a history of autoimmune disease or were on systemic immunosuppression. Peripheral blood for TCR sequencing was collected from all dose cohorts at baseline, on cycle 4 day 1, and on cycle 7 day 1. The samples were drawn from a first-in-human, open-label, multicenter phase I dose-escalation trial of ivuxolimab. Adults with locally advanced or metastatic head and neck squamous cell, hepatocellular, melanoma or renal cell carcinoma were enrolled in the trial. CD4+ and CD8+ T cells were sorted separately from peripheral blood before TCR sequencing.

These data belong to a study of OX40 agonist ivuxolimab in advanced cancers. Notes on the research overall: Ivuxolimab was an agonistic, fully human IgG2 monoclonal antibody directed against OX40 (CD134), a costimulatory receptor. Intravenous ivuxolimab was administered to patients every 2 weeks at six dose levels: 0.01, 0.1, 0.3, 1.5, 3 and 10 mg/kg. Of the approximately 50 dose-escalation patients, hepatocellular carcinoma was present in 19, melanoma in around 15, renal cell carcinoma in 9 and head and neck cancer in 9. In the dose-escalation cohort, 75% to 85% of patients were male, and the mean age was roughly 56 years with a range of roughly 23 to 79. Patients were allowed to have had prior anti-PD-1, anti-PD-L1 or anti-CTLA-4 therapy, and around 40% of the dose-escalation patients had previously received checkpoint inhibitors. Three dose-escalation patients achieved partial responses, one with hepatocellular carcinoma and two with cutaneous melanoma. Peripheral TCRbeta sequencing aimed to test whether ivuxolimab altered TCR sequence diversity and caused clonal T-cell expansion. The monotherapy dose-escalation portion (N ≈ 50 patients) of the phase I ivuxolimab trial is reported in the paper.

To sequence the TCRbeta CDR3 region, genomic DNA was isolated from the sorted cells. TCRbeta CDR3 regions were sequenced using the immunoSEQ Assay. TCRdb carries this immuneACCESS record with in-frame sequences only. Its versions omit some clonotypes, under half of them owing to an unresolved V gene in the studies checked, with the rest unexplained. This sample lists around 40,000 clones; about 89% were detected once. The ten top clones hold 0.5% to 0.65% of the sample. Broad study findings and their caveats: After ivuxolimab, more expanded clones were found on average in CD8+ T cells than in CD4+ T cells. The antigen specificity of the peripheral T cells that underwent clonal expansion was not determined. In partial responders in the 0.1-3.0 mg/kg groups, normalized peripheral clonal expansion was found to be among the lowest, especially among CD8+ T cells. Low levels of normalized T-cell clonal expansion were also seen in some patients who did not respond. At doses of 0.1 to 3.0 mg/kg, clonal expansion of both CD4+ and CD8+ blood T cells was observed from baseline to week 6.

The clonotype was recovered from an adult with an advanced solid tumor such as melanoma, head and neck, liver or kidney cancer. Here the chain combines TRBV6-4 and TRBJ2-1, with a weak D call of TRBD1 (7 bases match). Sequenced here: CD4+ or CD8+ T cells sorted from blood, sampled in a trial of the OX40 agonist ivuxolimab. The DNA sequence follows: TGTGCCAGCAGTGACCGGCGACAGGGAAAGTGGGGGGCCACGGAGCAGTTCTTC. This gives the protein CASSDRRQGKWGATEQFF.